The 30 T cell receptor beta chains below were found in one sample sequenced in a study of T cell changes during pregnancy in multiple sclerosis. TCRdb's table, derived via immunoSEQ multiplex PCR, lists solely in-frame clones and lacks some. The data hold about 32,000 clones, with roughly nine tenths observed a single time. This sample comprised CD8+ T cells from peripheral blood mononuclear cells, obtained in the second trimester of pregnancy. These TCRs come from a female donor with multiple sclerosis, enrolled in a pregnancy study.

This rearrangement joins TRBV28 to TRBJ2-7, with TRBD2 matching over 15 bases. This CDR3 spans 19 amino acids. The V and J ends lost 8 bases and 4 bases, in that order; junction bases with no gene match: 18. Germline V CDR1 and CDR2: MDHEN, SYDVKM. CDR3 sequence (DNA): TGTGCCAGCGTCGTCGCCGGACTAGCGGGAGGGCCGCGGGGGTACGAGCAGTACTTC. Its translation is CASVVAGLAGGPRGYEQYF.

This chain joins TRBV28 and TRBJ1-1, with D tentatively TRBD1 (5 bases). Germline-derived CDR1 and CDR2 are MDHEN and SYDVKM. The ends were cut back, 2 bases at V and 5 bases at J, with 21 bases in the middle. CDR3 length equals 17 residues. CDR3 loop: CASSLKIGARRATEAFF. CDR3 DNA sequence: TGTGCCAGCAGTTTAAAAATTGGGGCAAGGAGGGCGACTGAAGCTTTCTTT.

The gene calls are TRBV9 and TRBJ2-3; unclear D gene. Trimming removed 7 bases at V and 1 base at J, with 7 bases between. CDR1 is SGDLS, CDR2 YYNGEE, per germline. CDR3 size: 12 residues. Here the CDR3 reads CASSLRTDTQYF. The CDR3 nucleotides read TGTGCCAGCTCCCTCCGCACAGATACGCAGTATTTT.

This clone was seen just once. The CDR3 loop is CASSLRGGPEAFF. The CDR3 DNA reads as TGTGCCAGCAGTTTGAGGGGAGGACCTGAAGCTTTCTTT. The chain has TRBV28 and TRBJ1-1, with a possible D match to TRBD1 (5 bases). Trimming took 3 bases from V and 6 from J, leaving 11 bases between them. Per the germline V gene, CDR1 is MDHEN and CDR2 is SYDVKM. The CDR3 runs 13 residues.

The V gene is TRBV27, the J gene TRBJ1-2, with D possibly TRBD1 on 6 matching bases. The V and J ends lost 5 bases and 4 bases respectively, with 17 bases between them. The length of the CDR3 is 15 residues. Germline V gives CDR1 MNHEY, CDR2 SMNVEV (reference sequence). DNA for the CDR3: TGTGCCAGCAGTCTCGGAAGGTCAGGGGTCTATGGCTACACCTTC. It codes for CASSLGRSGVYGYTF.

The CDR3 sequence: CATSIPAAGAARRAGELFF. DNA of the CDR3: TGTGCCACCAGCATCCCCGCGGCGGGGGCGGCTCGAAGGGCCGGGGAGCTGTTTTTT. The chain is built from TRBV15 and TRBJ2-2, with D possibly matching TRBD2 (7 bases). Germline CDR1 is LNHNV and CDR2 is YYDKDF (reference sequence). Between the trimmed V and J ends, which lost 4 bases and 6 bases, there was a span of 27 bases. This CDR3 has 19 residues.

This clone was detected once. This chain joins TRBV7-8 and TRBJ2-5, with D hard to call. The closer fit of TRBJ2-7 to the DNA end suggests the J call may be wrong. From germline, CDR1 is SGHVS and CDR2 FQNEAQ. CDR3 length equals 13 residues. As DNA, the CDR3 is TGTGCCAGCAGCTTATCTACCTCCTACGAGCAGTACTTC. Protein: CASSLSTSYEQYF.

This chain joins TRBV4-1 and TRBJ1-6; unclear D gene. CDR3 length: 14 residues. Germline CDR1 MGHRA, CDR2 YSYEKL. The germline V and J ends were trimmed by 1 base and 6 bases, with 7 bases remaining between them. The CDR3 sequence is CASSQGQVNSPLHF. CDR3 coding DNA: TGCGCCAGCAGCCAAGGGCAGGTTAATTCACCCCTCCACTTT.

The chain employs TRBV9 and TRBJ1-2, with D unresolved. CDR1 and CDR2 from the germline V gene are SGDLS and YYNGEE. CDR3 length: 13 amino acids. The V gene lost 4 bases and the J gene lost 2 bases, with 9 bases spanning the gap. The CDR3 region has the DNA TGTGCCAGCAGCCCACCGGGGAACTATGGCTACACCTTC. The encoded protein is CASSPPGNYGYTF.

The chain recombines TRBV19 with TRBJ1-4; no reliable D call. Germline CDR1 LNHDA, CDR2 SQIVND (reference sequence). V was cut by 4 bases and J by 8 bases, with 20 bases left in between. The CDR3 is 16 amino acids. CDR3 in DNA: TGTGCCAGTAGTACCCTTCGTGGAGGCCAGAGGGAAAAACTGTTTTTT. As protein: CASSTLRGGQREKLFF.

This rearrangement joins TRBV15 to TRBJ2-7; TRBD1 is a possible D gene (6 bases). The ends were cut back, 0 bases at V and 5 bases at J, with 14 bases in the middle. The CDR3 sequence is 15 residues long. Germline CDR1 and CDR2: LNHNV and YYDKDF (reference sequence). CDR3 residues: CATSRDFPGADEQYF. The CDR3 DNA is TGTGCCACCAGCAGAGATTTCCCAGGGGCGGACGAGCAGTACTTC.

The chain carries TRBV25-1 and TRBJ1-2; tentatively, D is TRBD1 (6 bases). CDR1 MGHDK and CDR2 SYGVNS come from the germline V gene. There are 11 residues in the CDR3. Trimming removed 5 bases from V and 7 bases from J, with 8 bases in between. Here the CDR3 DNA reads TGTGCCAGCAGTTCAGGGGTTGGCTACACCTTC. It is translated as CASSSGVGYTF.

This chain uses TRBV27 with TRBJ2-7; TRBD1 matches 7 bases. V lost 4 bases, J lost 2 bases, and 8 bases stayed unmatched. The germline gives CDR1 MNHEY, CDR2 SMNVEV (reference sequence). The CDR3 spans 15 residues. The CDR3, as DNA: TGTGCCAGCAGTTGGGGCAGGGGGACGACCTACGAGCAGTACTTC. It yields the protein CASSWGRGTTYEQYF.

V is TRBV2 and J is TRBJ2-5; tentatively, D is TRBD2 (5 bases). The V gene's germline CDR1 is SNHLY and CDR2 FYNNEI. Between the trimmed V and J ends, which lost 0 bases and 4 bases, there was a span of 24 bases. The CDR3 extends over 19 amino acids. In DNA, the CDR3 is TGTGCCAGCAGTGAAGCGAGTCCTGCAGTCGAGGGAAACCGAGAGACCCAGTACTTC. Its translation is CASSEASPAVEGNRETQYF. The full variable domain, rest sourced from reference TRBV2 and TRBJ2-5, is EPEVTQTPSHQVTQMGQEVILRCVPISNHLYFYWYRQILGQKVEFLVSFYNNEISEKSEIFDDQFSVERPDGSNFTLKIRSTKLEDSAMYFCASSEASPAVEGNRETQYFGPGTRLLVL.

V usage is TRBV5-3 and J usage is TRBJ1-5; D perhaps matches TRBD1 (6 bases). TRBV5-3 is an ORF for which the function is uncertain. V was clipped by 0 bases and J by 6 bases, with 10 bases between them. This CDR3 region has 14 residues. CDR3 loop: CARSLDRVCQPQHF. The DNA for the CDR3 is TGTGCCAGAAGCTTGGACAGGGTCTGTCAGCCCCAGCATTTT.

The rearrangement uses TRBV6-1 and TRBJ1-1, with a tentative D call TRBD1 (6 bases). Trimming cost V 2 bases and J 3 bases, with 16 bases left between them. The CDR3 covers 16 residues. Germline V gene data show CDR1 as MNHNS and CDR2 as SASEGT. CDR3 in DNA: TGTGCCAGCAGTGAACATAGGGGGGGAACGGACACTGAAGCTTTCTTT. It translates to CASSEHRGGTDTEAFF.

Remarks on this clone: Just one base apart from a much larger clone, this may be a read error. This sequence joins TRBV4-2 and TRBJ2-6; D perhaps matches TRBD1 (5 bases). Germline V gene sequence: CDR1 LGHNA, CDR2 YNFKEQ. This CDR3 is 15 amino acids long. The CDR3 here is CVSSQDSSGANVLTF. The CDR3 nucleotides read TGTGTCAGCAGCCAAGACAGCTCTGGGGCCAACGTCCTGACTTTC.

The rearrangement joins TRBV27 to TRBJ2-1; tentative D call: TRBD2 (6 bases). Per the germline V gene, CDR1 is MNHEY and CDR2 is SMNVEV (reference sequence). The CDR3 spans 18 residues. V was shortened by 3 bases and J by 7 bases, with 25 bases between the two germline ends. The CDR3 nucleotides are TGTGCCAGCAGTTTGCTAGCGCATAGCCTTGGAATCAATAATGAGCAGTTCTTC. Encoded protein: CASSLLAHSLGINNEQFF.

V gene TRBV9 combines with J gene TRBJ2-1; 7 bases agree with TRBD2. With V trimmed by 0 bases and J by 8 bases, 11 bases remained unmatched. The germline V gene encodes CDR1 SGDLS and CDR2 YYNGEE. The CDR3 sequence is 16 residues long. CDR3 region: CASSVDGGSIRDEQFF. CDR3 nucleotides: TGTGCCAGCAGCGTAGACGGCGGGAGTATTAGGGATGAGCAGTTCTTC.

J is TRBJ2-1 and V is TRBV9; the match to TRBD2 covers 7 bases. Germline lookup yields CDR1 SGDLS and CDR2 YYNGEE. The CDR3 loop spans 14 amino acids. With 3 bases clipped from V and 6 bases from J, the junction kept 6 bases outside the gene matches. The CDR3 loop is CASSALADPNEQFF. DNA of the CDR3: TGTGCCAGCAGCGCCCTAGCGGATCCCAATGAGCAGTTCTTC.

The CDR3 nucleotides read TGTGCCAGCAGCTTGGCTGGGCAGGGGCCTCGAAGTGGCTACACCTTC. Its protein is CASSLAGQGPRSGYTF. V usage is TRBV5-5 and J usage is TRBJ1-2, with a tentative D call TRBD1 (6 bases). V was cut by 0 bases and J by 7 bases, with 19 bases left in between. The length of the CDR3 is 16 residues. Germline loops: CDR1 SGHKS, CDR2 YYEKEE (reference sequence).

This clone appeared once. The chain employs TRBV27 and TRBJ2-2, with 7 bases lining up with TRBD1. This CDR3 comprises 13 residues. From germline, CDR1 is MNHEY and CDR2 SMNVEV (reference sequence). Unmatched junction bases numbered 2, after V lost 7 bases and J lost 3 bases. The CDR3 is CASKTGHTGELFF. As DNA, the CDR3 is TGTGCCAGCAAGACAGGGCACACCGGGGAGCTGTTTTTT.

CDR3 nucleotides: TGTGCCAGTAAGGGGACAGGGACCTACAATGAGCAGTTCTTC. Protein sequence: CASKGTGTYNEQFF. The rearrangement links TRBV19 to TRBJ2-1, with 9 bases identical to TRBD1. With 7 bases clipped from V and 2 bases from J, the junction kept 3 bases outside the gene matches. The V gene's germline CDR1 is LNHDA and CDR2 SQIVND (reference sequence). The CDR3 spans 14 residues.

CDR3 region: CASSFRTGRNTGELFF. CDR3 nucleotides: TGTGCCAGCAGCTTTCGGACAGGCCGGAACACCGGGGAGCTGTTTTTT. The V gene is TRBV5-6, the J gene TRBJ2-2; 7 bases are shared with TRBD1. Germline V gene data show CDR1 as SGHDT and CDR2 as YYEEEE. J gave up 1 base and V 2 bases, and 5 bases lay outside the gene matches. The CDR3 loop spans 16 amino acids.

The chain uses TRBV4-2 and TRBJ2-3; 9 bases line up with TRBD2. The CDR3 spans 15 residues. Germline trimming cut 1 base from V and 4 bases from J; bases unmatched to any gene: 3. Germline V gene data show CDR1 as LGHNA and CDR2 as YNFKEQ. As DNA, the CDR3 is TGTGCCAGCAGCCAAGGGGAGCGGGAGGCAGATACGCAGTATTTT. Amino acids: CASSQGEREADTQYF.

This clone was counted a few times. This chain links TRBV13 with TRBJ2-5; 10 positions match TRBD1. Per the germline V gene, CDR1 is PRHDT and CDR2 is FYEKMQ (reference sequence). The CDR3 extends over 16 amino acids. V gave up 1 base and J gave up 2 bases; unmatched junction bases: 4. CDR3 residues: CASSLVGDRGQETQYF. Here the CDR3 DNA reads TGTGCCAGCAGCTTAGTTGGGGACAGGGGACAAGAGACCCAGTACTTC.

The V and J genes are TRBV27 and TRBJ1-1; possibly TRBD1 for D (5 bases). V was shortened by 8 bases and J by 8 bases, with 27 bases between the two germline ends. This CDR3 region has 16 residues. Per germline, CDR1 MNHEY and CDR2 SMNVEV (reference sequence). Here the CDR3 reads CASGYLVDAAGREAFF. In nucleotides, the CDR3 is TGTGCCAGCGGTTACTTAGTGGACGCAGCAGGGAGGGAAGCTTTCTTT.

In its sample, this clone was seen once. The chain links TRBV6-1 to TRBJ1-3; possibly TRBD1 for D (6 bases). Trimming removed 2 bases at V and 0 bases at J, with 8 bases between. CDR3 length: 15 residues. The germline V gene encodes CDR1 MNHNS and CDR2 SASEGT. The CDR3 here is CASSERDISGNTIYF. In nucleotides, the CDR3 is TGTGCCAGCAGTGAAAGGGACATCTCTGGAAACACCATATATTTT.

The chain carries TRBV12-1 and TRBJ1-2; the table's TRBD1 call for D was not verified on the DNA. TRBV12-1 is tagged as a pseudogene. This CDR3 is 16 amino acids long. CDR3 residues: CASSFHRDTIPYGYTF. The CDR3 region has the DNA TGTGCCAGCAGCTTCCACCGGGACACAATCCCCTATGGCTACACCTTC.

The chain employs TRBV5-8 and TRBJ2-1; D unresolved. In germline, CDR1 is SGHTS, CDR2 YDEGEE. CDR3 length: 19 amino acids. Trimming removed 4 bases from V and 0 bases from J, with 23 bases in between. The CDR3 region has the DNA TGTGCCAGCAGCCCATTTTTCGCCAGACTCCTCAGCTCCTACAATGAGCAGTTCTTC. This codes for CASSPFFARLLSSYNEQFF.